The present T cell receptor (beta chain) was sequenced within a study of B cell selection in AIRE deficiency (dated by TCRdb to the late 2010s). Regarding the study in general: Researchers compared TCRbeta repertoires of sorted blood CD4+ conventional T cells and regulatory T cells in AIRE-deficient patients with those in healthy controls. The TCR-sequenced cohort comprised about 5 AIRE-deficient APECED patients and about 5 healthy control donors.

CD4+CD25hiCD127low/negative cells were sorted as the regulatory T cell population. AIRE-deficient patients had APECED syndrome. A FACSAria flow cytometer was used to sort the Tconv and Treg cells intended for TCRbeta sequencing. Sorted cells were collected in 5-ml round-bottom polystyrene tubes, and dry cell pellets were stored frozen at -80 degrees C prior to sequencing. The immunoSEQ platform was used to sequence the TCRbeta chains. Per the source publication's procedure: Approximately 5.3x10^4 distinct TCRbeta sequences from patients and roughly 1x10^5 from healthy donors were obtained from pooled Treg repertoires. Treg TCRbeta sequences found in two or more individuals were defined as public, and these public Treg TCRbeta sequences were then searched for in Tconv repertoires. Differences between groups were assessed by Mann-Whitney U tests with Bonferroni-Dunn correction in GraphPad Prism 7.03. Drawn from immuneACCESS, this table holds only the in-frame rearrangements with V and J called that TCRdb kept. Clones are partly lost; checked studies trace under half to an unresolved V gene and leave the rest unexplained. V, J and clone size are taken as reported in that table, and D and trimming were inferred from the DNA itself. The sample table lists 11,000 to 15,000 clones, 85% to 95% of them with a count of one. Roughly 1% of the sample belongs to the ten largest clones.

General conclusions and limits of the study: Only TCRbeta chains were sequenced; approximately 35% of shared healthy-donor Treg sequences also occurred in healthy Tconv, possibly because of differing TCRalpha chains. Among some 3,400 shared Treg TCRbeta sequences, 31.6% were shared exclusively among healthy donors and approximately 10% exclusively among patients, which suggests that Treg selection is less efficient in the absence of AIRE. Roughly 31% of the Treg TCRbeta sequences shared among healthy donors were detected in patient Tconv cells, suggesting that Treg-biased clones are diverted into the Tconv compartment. In AIRE-deficient patients, Tconv and Treg cells had TCRBV gene usage, CDR3 length and TCR diversity comparable to those in healthy donors. CDR3s were shorter in shared Treg sequences, reflecting a bias toward rearrangements that have few non-templated nucleotide insertions.

Of note for this clone: The specificity of this receptor is unknown. Base qualities are missing; no much larger clone stands one base away.

The CDR3, cysteine through phenylalanine, is 17 amino acids long. CDR3 DNA only is kept here, 51 bases in frame from base 1. The germline V gene (reference sequence) gives CDR1 as SGHKS and CDR2 as YYEKEE. V was cut back by 2 bases and J by 5 bases, leaving a gap of 22 bases between them. The chain is made from TRBV5-5 and TRBJ2-5; D gene: possibly TRBD2, on 6 matching bases. The TCR was taken from a human donor with AIRE deficiency. Sample: Tregs sorted from PBMCs. In nucleotide form, the sequence is TGTGCCAGCAGCTTTGGGCTCAGGGACCGCGGAGGGGAGACCCAGTACTTC. This gives the protein CASSFGLRDRGGETQYF.